The subject of this entry is one T cell receptor (beta chain). Its antigen is currently unknown. This sample is part of a study of post-analysis software for immune sequencing data. As for the study in general: Clinical courses comprised relapsing-remitting, secondary progressive and progressive-relapsing multiple sclerosis. Study-wide findings and caveats: Batch-mates among the samples co-clustered strongly by F measure. The five TRBV segments detected at higher frequency in patients than in controls included TRBV5-6, TRBV5-1 and TRBV20-1. Multiple sclerosis was associated with a significant reduction in normalized Chao1 diversity relative to controls.

Unique molecular identifiers were carried by the TCR beta cDNA libraries. MiXCR was run by TCRdb on the PCR reads, yielding one entry per CDR3 protein. Found here are about 540,000 distinct CDR3 sequences, around 36% of them singletons; the top ten hold 4.5% to 7.5%. This CDR3 comprises 15 residues. Germline CDR1 SGHKS, CDR2 YYEKEE (reference sequence). Trimming removed 5 bases at V and 2 bases at J, with 15 bases between. Sequenced material: blood. The V gene is TRBV5-5, the J gene TRBJ2-3, with D possibly called TRBD1 or TRBD2 (5 bases each). The TCR was taken from a girl aged 2 to 17 with multiple sclerosis. The CDR3 bases are TGTGCCAGCAGTTATAGGGACGGGTACACAGATACGCAGTATTTT. As protein: CASSYRDGYTDTQYF.